One sample yielded the 8 T cell receptor beta chains listed below, sequenced in a study of cytomegalovirus exposure and HLA in healthy donors. Amplification used 60 Vbeta primers and 13 Jbeta primers. Profiling relied on immunoSEQ multiplex PCR, and the TCRdb table lists in-frame clones only, not all of them. The sample carries 96,000 or so clones, 65% to 75% recorded once. Material for sequencing was PBMCs. The receptors were gathered from a woman aged 65 to 85 in good health and CMV-seropositive.

The rearrangement joins TRBV4-3 to TRBJ1-1, with D uncertain. Germline V gene sequence: CDR1 LGHNA, CDR2 YSLEER. The CDR3 contains 13 residues. V lost 4 bases to trimming and J lost 0 bases, with 6 bases between them. CDR3 coding DNA: TGCGCCAGCAGCCCAGATATGAACACTGAAGCTTTCTTT. It translates to CASSPDMNTEAFF.

V usage is TRBV5-6 and J usage is TRBJ1-1; 7 positions agree with TRBD1. Germline values: CDR1 SGHDT, CDR2 YYEEEE. The CDR3 totals 15 residues. V lost 2 bases and J lost 1; bases outside the gene matches: 5. CDR3 region: CASSLPQGQNTEAFF. The CDR3 DNA reads TGTGCCAGCAGCTTACCACAGGGGCAGAACACTGAAGCTTTCTTT.

This clone was recorded a few times. The chain couples TRBV19 to TRBJ2-1; the match to TRBD2 covers 7 bases. CDR1 is LNHDA, CDR2 SQIVND, per germline (reference sequence). The CDR3 has 13 amino acids. Losses at the gene ends were 5 bases for V and 9 bases for J; bases not matched to a gene: 7. The CDR3 DNA follows: TGTGCCAGTAGTTGGGAGGGCCGCGGTGAGCAGTTCTTC. Its protein product is CASSWEGRGEQFF.

The V and J genes are TRBV5-4 and TRBJ2-2; TRBD1 matches at 7 bases. The CDR3 runs to 14 residues. The germline gives CDR1 SGHNT, CDR2 YYREEE (reference sequence). The V segment lost 0 bases and the J segment 4 bases; nucleotides outside the gene matches: 0. The CDR3 sequence is CASSLAGGTGELFF. The CDR3 nucleotides are TGTGCCAGCAGCTTGGCAGGGGGCACCGGGGAGCTGTTTTTT. The variable domain in full, with the rest retrieved from reference TRBV5-4 and TRBJ2-2, is ETGVTQSPTHLIKTRGQQVTLRCSSQSGHNTVSWYQQALGQGPQFIFQYYREEENGRGNFPPRFSGLQFPNYSSELNVNALELDDSALYLCASSLAGGTGELFFGEGSRLTVL.

The table lists this clone with a count of one. V gene TRBV5-6 combines with J gene TRBJ2-7; 7 bases are shared with TRBD2. V trimming: 0 bases; J trimming: 6 bases; junction bases outside the gene matches: 6. Germline CDR1 SGHDT, CDR2 YYEEEE. This CDR3 is 14 amino acids long. The CDR3 DNA is TGTGCCAGCAGCTTGGGGGGGAGGGTCGTCGAGCAGTACTTC. Protein sequence: CASSLGGRVVEQYF.

V and J are TRBV19 and TRBJ1-4; 7 bases fit TRBD1. Germline V gene sequence: CDR1 LNHDA, CDR2 SQIVND (reference sequence). V trimming: 9 bases; J trimming: 5 bases; junction bases outside the gene matches: 12. CDR3 length: 15 amino acids. The DNA for the CDR3 is TGTGCCAGCAGCTCACAGGGGAATCAGAATGAAAAACTGTTTTTT. It codes for CASSSQGNQNEKLFF.

The chain couples TRBV6-1 to TRBJ2-7; the D gene is possibly TRBD1 (6 bases). The CDR3 contains 15 residues. CDR1 is MNHNS and CDR2 is SASEGT in the germline V gene. V lost 1 base and J 3 bases, leaving 13 bases between the germline ends. CDR3 DNA: TGTGCCAGCAGTGAAGGGGTGACAGGACTCTACGAGCAGTACTTC. Translating gives CASSEGVTGLYEQYF.

J is TRBJ2-3 and V is TRBV7-9, with a tentative D call TRBD1 (7 bases). Germline values: CDR1 SEHNR, CDR2 FQNEAQ (reference sequence). The CDR3 spans 12 residues. Trimming cost V 8 bases and J 4 bases, with 10 bases left between them. CDR3 sequence reads: CASSRGADTQYF. For the CDR3, the DNA is TGTGCCAGCTCCAGGGGGGCAGATACGCAGTATTTT.